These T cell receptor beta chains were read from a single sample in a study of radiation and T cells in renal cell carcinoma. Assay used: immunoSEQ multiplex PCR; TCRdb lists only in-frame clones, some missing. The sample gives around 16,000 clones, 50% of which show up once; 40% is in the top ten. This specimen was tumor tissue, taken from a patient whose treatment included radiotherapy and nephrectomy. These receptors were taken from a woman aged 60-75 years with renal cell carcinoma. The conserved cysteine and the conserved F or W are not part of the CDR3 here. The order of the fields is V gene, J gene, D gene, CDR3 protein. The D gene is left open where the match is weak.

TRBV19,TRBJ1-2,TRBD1,ASSRRGHYGYT
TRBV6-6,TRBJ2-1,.,ASSYERGSYNEQF
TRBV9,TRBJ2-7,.,ASSVASDSPYEQY
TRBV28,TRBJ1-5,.,ASTLGGALLQPQH
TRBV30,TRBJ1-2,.,AYVDGLNYGYT
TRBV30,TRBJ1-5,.,AWSVDRNQPQH
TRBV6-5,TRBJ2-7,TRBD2,ASSYEAGGPYEQY
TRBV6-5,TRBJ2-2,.,ASSYWQGNTGELF
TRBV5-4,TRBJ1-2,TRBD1,ASSLPTTGFSGYT
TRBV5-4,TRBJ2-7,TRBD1,ASSLPGTGLYEQY
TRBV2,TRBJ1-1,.,ATLWALLNTEAF
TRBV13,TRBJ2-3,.,ASSAYLAISTDTQY
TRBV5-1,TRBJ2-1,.,ASSGGPDYNEQF
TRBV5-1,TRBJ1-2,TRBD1,ASSPGGLSFYGYT
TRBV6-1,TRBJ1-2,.,ASSEANSNYGYT
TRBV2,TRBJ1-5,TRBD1,ASGRGQGKNQPQH
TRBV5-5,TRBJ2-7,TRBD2,ASGAAGSGEQY
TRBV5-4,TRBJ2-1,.,ASSLDSYQEGQF
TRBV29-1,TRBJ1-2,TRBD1,SAVGAGGVNYGYT
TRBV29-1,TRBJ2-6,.,SVAYSGANVLT
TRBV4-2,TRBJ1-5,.,ASSLLGGGNQPQH
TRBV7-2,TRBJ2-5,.,ASSWRGRETQY
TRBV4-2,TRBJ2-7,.,ASSQEGGHSYEQY
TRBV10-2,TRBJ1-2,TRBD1,ASSEGTGEHGYT
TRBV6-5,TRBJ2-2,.,ASSPSWVTGELF
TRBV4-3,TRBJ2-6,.,ASSQDQGSGANVLT
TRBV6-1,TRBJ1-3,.,ASSEMDRNTIY
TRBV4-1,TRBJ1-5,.,ASSYTGTFDQPQH
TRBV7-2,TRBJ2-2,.,ASSPYTGELF
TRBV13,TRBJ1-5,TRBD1,ASWDRSSQPQH
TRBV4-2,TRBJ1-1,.,ASSLEKGQTGEAF
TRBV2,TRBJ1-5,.,ASRLQGYSNQPQH
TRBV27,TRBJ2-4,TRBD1,ASSLYGTGGLLAKNIQY
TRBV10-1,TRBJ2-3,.,ASSGPGHRSTDTQY
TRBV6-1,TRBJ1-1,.,ASRRGDTEAF
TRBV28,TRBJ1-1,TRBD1,ASSTQGDEAF
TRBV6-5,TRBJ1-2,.,ASSAQHSNYGYT
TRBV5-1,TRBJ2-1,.,ASSPRGQHNEQF
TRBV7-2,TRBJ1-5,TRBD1,ASSSGQGQQPQH
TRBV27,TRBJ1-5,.,ASSPDPYSNQPQH
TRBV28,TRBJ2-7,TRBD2,ASSPGLAGNEQY
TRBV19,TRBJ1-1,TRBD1,ASSRGLQGGAEAF
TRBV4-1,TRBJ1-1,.,ASSLGASSTEAF
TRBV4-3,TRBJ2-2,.,ASSHFGGAANTGELF
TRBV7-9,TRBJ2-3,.,ASSLRQVDTQY
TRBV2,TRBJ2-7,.,ASSDAGLPTNSGQY
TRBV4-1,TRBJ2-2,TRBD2,ASSPIAGGPANTGELF
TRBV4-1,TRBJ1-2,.,ASSAPRANYGYT
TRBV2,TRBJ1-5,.,ASSEINQPQH
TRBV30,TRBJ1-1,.,AWTPRGALNTEAF
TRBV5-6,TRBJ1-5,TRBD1,ASSLGRQGVYNQPQH
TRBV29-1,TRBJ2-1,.,SVEVRTVSSYNEQF
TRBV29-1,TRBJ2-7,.,SVDYRGSYEQY
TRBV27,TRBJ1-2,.,ASTSNSGARGYGYT
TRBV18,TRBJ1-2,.,ASSPYRDYGYT